This TCR beta chain was documented in a study of blood T cell repertoires in COVID-19. Background on the study: COVID-19 samples, acute and convalescent, were from the United States, Italy and Spain. PBMCs, B-cell-depleted T cells, or T cells provided the cDNA or gDNA that made up the material.

This clone was observed at least ten times. V was shortened by 4 bases and J by 1 base, with 8 bases between the two germline ends. Germline values: CDR1 SGHAT, CDR2 FQNNGV. The CDR3 runs to 14 residues. Methods used by the authors: Amplifying reference gene primers gave estimates of nucleated cell counts. The data were produced by immunoSEQ multiplex PCR, yet TCRdb's version contains in-frame clones alone and is incomplete. V, J and clone size are taken as reported in that table, and D and trimming were inferred from the DNA itself. This table has over 250,000 clones, about four fifths appearing once.

The sequenced sample consisted of peripheral blood. This TCR derives from a woman in her forties or fifties who had recovered from COVID-19. The chain combines TRBV11-2 with TRBJ2-1; unclear D gene. CDR3: CASSSRVSYNEQFF. DNA of the CDR3: TGTGCCAGCAGCTCCCGCGTTTCCTACAATGAGCAGTTCTTC.